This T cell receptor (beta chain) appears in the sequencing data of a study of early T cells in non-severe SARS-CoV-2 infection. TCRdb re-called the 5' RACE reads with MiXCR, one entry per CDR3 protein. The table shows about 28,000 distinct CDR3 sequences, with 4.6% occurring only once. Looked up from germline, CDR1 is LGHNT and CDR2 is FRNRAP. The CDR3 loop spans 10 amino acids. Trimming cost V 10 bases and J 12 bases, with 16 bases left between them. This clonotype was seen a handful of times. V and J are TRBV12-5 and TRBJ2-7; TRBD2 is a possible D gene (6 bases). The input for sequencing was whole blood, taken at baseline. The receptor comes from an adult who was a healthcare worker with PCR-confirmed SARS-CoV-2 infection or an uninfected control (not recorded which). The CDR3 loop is CAIPHGGAYF. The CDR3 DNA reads TGTGCTATCCCGCACGGCGGGGCGTACTTC.